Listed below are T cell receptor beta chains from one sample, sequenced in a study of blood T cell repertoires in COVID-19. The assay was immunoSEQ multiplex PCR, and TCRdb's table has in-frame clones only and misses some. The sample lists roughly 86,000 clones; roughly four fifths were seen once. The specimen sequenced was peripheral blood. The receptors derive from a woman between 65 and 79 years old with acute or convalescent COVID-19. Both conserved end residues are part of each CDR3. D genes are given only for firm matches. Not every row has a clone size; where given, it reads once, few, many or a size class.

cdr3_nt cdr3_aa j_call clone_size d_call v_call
TGTGCCAGCAGTTCCTTTACCTCCAGCGACAATGAGCAGTTCTTC CASSSFTSSDNEQFF TRBJ2-1 - - TRBV27
TGTGCCAGCAGCTTAGACGGATTTGCAGGGGGCTACACCTTC CASSLDGFAGGYTF TRBJ1-2 - - TRBV7-2
TGTGCCAGCTCACCAAGAAGAGGGACAGGGATTAAGGACGAGCAGTACTTC CASSPRRGTGIKDEQYF TRBJ2-7 - TRBD1 TRBV18
TGTGCCAGCAGCAAGCGAGTGAACACTGAAGCTTTCTTT CASSKRVNTEAFF TRBJ1-1 many - TRBV6-6
TGTGCCAGTAGTAGCAGGGGGATGAACACTGAAGCTTTCTTT CASSSRGMNTEAFF TRBJ1-1 - TRBD1 TRBV19
TGTGCCAGCAGCCCGACAGGGGGCGATCGGGAGCAGTACTTC CASSPTGGDREQYF TRBJ2-7 - TRBD1 TRBV7-9
TGTGCCAGCAGCTTTAGAGGGAACACTGAAGCTTTCTTT CASSFRGNTEAFF TRBJ1-1 - - TRBV7-3
TGTGCCAGCAGCCCGAGGGACAGTTCCTACGAGCAGTACTTC CASSPRDSSYEQYF TRBJ2-7 - TRBD1 TRBV27
TGTGCCAGCAGCCCAAAAGAGACAGGGGGCGCGCAGTATTTT CASSPKETGGAQYF TRBJ2-3 - TRBD1 TRBV11-1
TGTGCCAGCAGCCCCACTCCTCGGGGAGGGGAGCTGTTTTTT CASSPTPRGGELFF TRBJ2-2 - - TRBV7-9
TGTGCCATCAGTGAGAGTCGCCAGGGAATTTTTACAGATACGCAGTATTTT CAISESRQGIFTDTQYF TRBJ2-3 - - TRBV10-3
TGTGCCACCAGCGCCGGAGCCACCTATTCCTACGAGCAGTACTTC CATSAGATYSYEQYF TRBJ2-7 - - TRBV15
TGTGCCAGCAGCGTAGGTTCCAGGGATGGAGGCTACACCTTC CASSVGSRDGGYTF TRBJ1-2 - - TRBV9
TGTGCCAGCAGCTTGGCAGGGATTGCCGAGCAGTACTTC CASSLAGIAEQYF TRBJ2-7 - - TRBV5-4
TGCAGCGTTGTGGTTCAGGGGATGAACACTGAAGCTTTCTTT CSVVVQGMNTEAFF TRBJ1-1 - - TRBV29-1
TGTGCCAGCAGCTTAGGGGTACAGGGGGAGCAGTACTTC CASSLGVQGEQYF TRBJ2-7 - TRBD1 TRBV11-3
TGTGCCAGCAGCGCCCCGGGACAGGGGGTAGGAGAAGCTTTCTTT CASSAPGQGVGEAFF TRBJ1-1 once TRBD1 TRBV7-3
TGTGCCAGCAGTTCTAACAGGGGTCAGACCACAGATACGCAGTATTTT CASSSNRGQTTDTQYF TRBJ2-3 once TRBD1 TRBV6-5